This record covers a single T cell receptor (beta chain). Its recognized antigen is unknown. Within one base of it there is no much larger clone, and no base qualities were kept. The library was produced with RACE. TCRdb records NextSeq 500 as the sequencer. During library preparation, unique molecular identifiers were attached to individual cDNA molecules so that TCRs could be counted in a quantitative, reproducible way. From each blood RNA sample, both TCR alpha and TCR beta chains were sequenced. Regarding the original processing steps: Samples had a median of about 96,000 TCRs, with a range from about 23,224 to 750,000. V, J and CDR3 annotation of the TCR reads was performed with the Decombinator software suite. Every sample was subsampled to the same number of TCRs (28,000) for the PS versus PT1 abundance plots. Expanded TCRs were defined as absent before sensitization and observed at least eight times at the 2-week time point. TCRdb handled the public reads itself, with Q25 trimming in fastp and clone calling in MiXCR, and kept productive beta chains. Rows with one shared CDR3 protein collapse into an entry with the most common genes and DNA. The V and J calls and clone size are TCRdb's, not the authors'. The sample includes fewer than 350,000 distinct CDR3 sequences, with around 7% observed a single time. The top ten constitute 1.2% of the sample.

V sheds 9 bases and J sheds 0 bases, leaving 12 bases between their ends. CDR1 is given as SGHRS and CDR2 as YFSETQ, both from the germline V gene. The CDR3 starts with the cysteine, ends with the phenylalanine, and has 13 residues. Here the CDR3 DNA is all that survives: 39 bases in frame from base 1. The data originate from a study of human T cells and chemical hapten exposure (dated by TCRdb to the early 2020s). Concerning the study at large: For sensitization, 2% DPC in acetone was applied to a roughly 2 cm by roughly 2 cm area of upper inner arm skin. Throughout the approximately 25-week study period, patients were also given weekly therapeutic DPC doses on the scalp. Patch testing was done on the upper back using Finn chambers containing 0.01% DPC, and results were scored after 6 days according to International Contact Dermatitis Research Group standards. Most of the patients in the cohort were female, and the cohort covered alopecia areata with under or over 50% scalp involvement, alopecia totalis and alopecia universalis. Libraries were pooled for sequencing, and variation in per-sample TCR yields was attributed mainly to small differences in library volumes within the pool. This study followed changes in the peripheral blood TCR repertoire in vivo during primary and secondary sensitization of alopecia patients to the hapten diphenylcyclopropenone (DPC). Patient blood was sampled pre-sensitization (week 0) and at 2, 6 and about 24 weeks after DPC sensitization. Some 29 alopecia patients provided blood for TCR sequencing at one to four time points (pre-sensitization, 2, 6 and 24 weeks).

Overall study results and their limits: Compared with pre-sensitization or healthy control sets, expanded TCRs formed significantly more large CDR3 similarity clusters, which is consistent with antigen-driven responses. Because all patients had alopecia, a presumed autoimmune disease, the immune response of the patients might differ from that of healthy individuals. Patch test score was positively correlated with the number of PT1 expanded TCRs, with significance at thresholds 8, 16 and 32 but not at 4. Repeated subsampling changed both the strength of the expansion versus patch-test correlation and the threshold at which that correlation became significant. DPC sensitization did not change how many TCRs were above 1 in 1000 frequency, and no evidence was found of alterations in global repertoire structure.

The time point label, read with the paper, signifies: pre-sensitization, week 0. Read against the paper, the sample's treatment or condition label means: therapeutic diphenylcyclopropenone sensitization with weekly scalp DPC. At each patch-test visit, blood was drawn before the patch test was applied. To be eligible, patients had to be aged 18 to 70, diagnosed with alopecia and judged suitable for DPC therapy, while pregnant patients were excluded. Total RNA was isolated from unfractionated whole blood collected in Tempus Blood RNA tubes. The clonotype originates from a man aged 18 to 29 with alopecia areata. Some clones in this sample may be carry-over from other donors' samples. The source was whole blood, collected in connection with sensitization to the hapten diphenylcyclopropenone (DPC). The V gene is TRBV5-1 and the J gene is TRBJ1-1; the D gene is perhaps TRBD1, from 5 matching bases. The sequence in DNA is TGCGCCACCTCAGACAGTCTGAACACTGAAGCTTTCTTT. It translates as CATSDSLNTEAFF. When the CDR3 is completed using the reference TRBV5-1 and TRBJ1-1 genes on either side, the full variable domain is KAGVTQTPRYLIKTRGQQVTLSCSPISGHRSVSWYQQTPGQGLQFLFEYFSETQRNKGNFPGRFSGRQFSNSRSEMNVSTLELGDSALYLCATSDSLNTEAFFGQGTRLTVV.